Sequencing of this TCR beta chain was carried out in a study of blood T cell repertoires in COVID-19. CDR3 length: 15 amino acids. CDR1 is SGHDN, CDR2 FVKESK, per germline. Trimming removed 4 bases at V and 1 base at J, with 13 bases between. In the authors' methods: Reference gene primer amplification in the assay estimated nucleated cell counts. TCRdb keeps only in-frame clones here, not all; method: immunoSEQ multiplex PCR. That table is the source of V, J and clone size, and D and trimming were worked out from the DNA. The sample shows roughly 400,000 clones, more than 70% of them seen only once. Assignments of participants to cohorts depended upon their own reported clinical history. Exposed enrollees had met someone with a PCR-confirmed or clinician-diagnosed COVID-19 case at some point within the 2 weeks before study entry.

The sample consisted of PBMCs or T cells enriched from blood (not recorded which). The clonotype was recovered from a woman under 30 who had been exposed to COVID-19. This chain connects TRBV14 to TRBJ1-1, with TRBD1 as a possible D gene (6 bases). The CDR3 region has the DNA TGTGCCAGCAGCCCCTGGTCAGGGGAGAACACTGAAGCTTTCTTT. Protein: CASSPWSGENTEAFF.